The rows below give T cell receptor beta chains drawn from one sample of a study of CD8+ T cells in alopecia areata. Only in-frame clones appear in the TCRdb table, and some are missing; sequencing was by immunoSEQ multiplex PCR. This table holds 35,000 to 45,000 clones, 45% to 70% found once. Sequencing used CD4+ Tregs sorted from blood. The source of these receptors is a human donor with alopecia areata. Each CDR3 is given with its conserved first and last residue.

TRBV5-1,13,CASSLSTSGIQFF
TRBV7-8,15,CASSLLLALHNEQFF
TRBV5-6,13,CASSFLRRETQYF
TRBV4-2,13,CASSQHGNTEAFF
TRBV19,15,CASSMVWEGGSEQYF
TRBV6-6,14,CASSYGGQAYEQYF
TRBV5-1,14,CASSLAGSSYEQYF
TRBV2,14,CASNLQGARETQYF
TRBV19,18,CASSIWGQGPSGANVLTF
TRBV6-1,16,CASSEAGAVAKNIQYF